These 30 T cell receptor beta chains came from one sample sequenced in a study of cytomegalovirus exposure and HLA in healthy donors listed by TCRdb under 2017. Library preparation employed the immunoSEQ multiplex PCR assay. A mixture of 60 forward primers for TCR Vbeta segments and 13 reverse primers for TCR Jbeta segments was used in the multiplex PCR. In TCRdb, the immuneACCESS table is reduced to in-frame sequences with V and J assigned. These tables do not hold every clone; where another copy was compared, an unresolved V gene accounts for under half, and the others remain unexplained. For this sample the table gives fewer than 200,000 clones, of which 80% were detected only once. Together, the top ten hold 4% to 5.5% of the sample. Input material: PBMCs. The receptors were gathered from a man in his thirties or forties in good health and CMV-seronegative.

The rearrangement joins TRBV6-1 to TRBJ2-3, with 7 bases lining up with TRBD2. V was clipped by 7 bases and J by 3 bases; unmatched bases: 10. The CDR3 is 15 residues long. The germline gives CDR1 MNHNS, CDR2 SASEGT. Here the CDR3 reads CASTVAGYGTDTQYF. In DNA, the CDR3 is TGTGCCAGCACCGTAGCGGGTTACGGGACAGATACGCAGTATTTT.

The gene calls are TRBV5-6 and TRBJ1-3; D is undetermined. Trimming took off 2 bases at V and 3 bases at J, with 3 bases between the two ends. Germline assignment: CDR1 SGHDT and CDR2 YYEEEE. The length of the CDR3 is 12 residues. The CDR3 reads CASSFFGNTIYF. CDR3 sequence (DNA): TGTGCCAGCAGCTTCTTTGGAAACACCATATATTTT.

V is TRBV5-1 and J is TRBJ2-3, with 11 nucleotides matching TRBD2. Germline V gene data show CDR1 as SGHRS and CDR2 as YFSETQ. CDR3 length: 16 amino acids. Trimming cost V 4 bases and J 3 bases; bases outside gene matches: 7. The CDR3 DNA is TGCGCCAGCAGCCGTAGCGGGGGGGCGCGGACAGATACGCAGTATTTT. This translates into CASSRSGGARTDTQYF.

The V call is TRBV27, the J call TRBJ2-5, with TRBD2 identical over 11 bases. The end of the DNA is better explained by TRBJ2-7, so the J call may be wrong. The CDR3 has 15 residues. Germline lookup yields CDR1 MNHEY and CDR2 SMNVEV (reference sequence). Here the CDR3 reads CASSSLAGGTYEQYF. The CDR3 coding sequence is TGTGCCAGCAGTTCATTAGCGGGGGGGACCTACGAGCAGTACTTC.

The chain has TRBV9 and TRBJ1-5; a possible D gene is TRBD1 (6 bases). V was shortened by 3 bases and J by 5 bases, with 12 bases between the two germline ends. This CDR3 region has 14 residues. CDR1 and CDR2 from the germline V gene are SGDLS and YYNGEE. The CDR3 loop is CASSAGQIDQPQHF. In DNA, the CDR3 is TGTGCCAGCAGCGCTGGACAGATCGATCAGCCCCAGCATTTT.

In this sample, this clone turned up a few times. The chain links TRBV27 to TRBJ1-5, with 9 bases aligning to TRBD1. CDR3 length: 15 amino acids. The V segment lost 5 bases and the J segment 4 bases; nucleotides outside the gene matches: 6. Germline V gives CDR1 MNHEY, CDR2 SMNVEV (reference sequence). CDR3 amino acids: CASSQYRGRNQPQHF. The CDR3, as DNA: TGTGCCAGCAGTCAATACAGGGGGCGAAATCAGCCCCAGCATTTT.

CDR3 in DNA: TGCGCCATTACGTACAGGGACAGGAAGCAGTTCTTC. Protein sequence: CAITYRDRKQFF. This chain links TRBV5-1 with TRBJ2-1; 8 nucleotides agree with TRBD1. CDR1 SGHRS and CDR2 YFSETQ come from the germline V gene. The CDR3 sequence is 12 residues long. The trim removed 9 bases at V and 11 bases at J, leaving 10 bases unmatched.

Only a few counts were recorded for this clone. The genes are TRBV6-5 and TRBJ1-1; TRBD1 might be the D (5 bases). CDR3 size: 15 residues. V gave up 0 bases and J gave up 1 base, with 9 bases separating them. Germline values: CDR1 MNHEY, CDR2 SVGAGI. For the CDR3, the DNA is TGTGCCAGCAGTTACTCGCGGGGGGGGAACACTGAAGCTTTCTTT. As protein: CASSYSRGGNTEAFF.

V is TRBV9 and J is TRBJ1-2; D remains ambiguous. The CDR3 spans 12 residues. Trimming cost V 4 bases and J 3 bases, with 7 bases left between them. Per germline, CDR1 SGDLS and CDR2 YYNGEE. CDR3 DNA sequence: TGTGCCAGCAGCCTCACAGACTATGGCTACACCTTC. Protein product: CASSLTDYGYTF.

The gene calls are TRBV7-9 and TRBJ2-7, with 15 bases that match TRBD2. The ends lost 5 bases at V and 5 bases at J; junction bases unmatched: 10. The germline V gene encodes CDR1 SEHNR and CDR2 FQNEAQ (reference sequence). The CDR3 length is 17 residues. The CDR3 DNA reads TGTGCCAGCAGCCTGGGACTAGCGGGGGGCAGAACCGACGAGCAGTACTTC. As protein: CASSLGLAGGRTDEQYF. The variable domain in full, with the rest retrieved from reference TRBV7-9 and TRBJ2-7, is DTGVSQNPRHKITKRGQNVTFRCDPISEHNRLYWYRQTLGQGPEFLTYFQNEAQLEKSRLLSDRFSAERPKGSFSTLEIQRTEQGDSAMYLCASSLGLAGGRTDEQYFGPGTRLTVT.

V gene TRBV29-1 combines with J gene TRBJ2-7; 7 positions match TRBD2. CDR1 and CDR2 (germline): SQVTM, ANQGSEA. The V and J ends lost 8 bases and 3 bases, in that order; junction bases with no gene match: 7. The CDR3 runs to 12 residues. This chain's CDR3 is CSYLSGIYEQYF. The CDR3 DNA sequence: TGCAGCTATCTGAGCGGGATCTACGAGCAGTACTTC.

The chain employs TRBV10-3 and TRBJ2-1; weak D call: TRBD1 (5 bases). Germline lookup yields CDR1 ENHRY and CDR2 SYGVKD. The CDR3 loop spans 13 amino acids. The CDR3 DNA is TGTGCGCACTCTAGTATCCCCAGGGATGAGCAGTTCTTC. Protein product: CAHSSIPRDEQFF.

In its sample, this clone was seen a few times. The chain is built from TRBV7-8 and TRBJ2-1; 8 bases line up with TRBD1. Germline CDR1 SGHVS, CDR2 FQNEAQ. The length of the CDR3 is 13 residues. Unmatched junction bases numbered 8, after V lost 4 bases and J lost 12 bases. The CDR3 bases are TGTGCCAGCAGCTCCTTGGACAGGGTTTGGCAGTTCTTC. It codes for CASSSLDRVWQFF.

The rearrangement joins TRBV19 to TRBJ1-4; a possible D gene is TRBD1 (5 bases). Germline-derived CDR1 and CDR2 are LNHDA and SQIVND (reference sequence). V lost 5 bases and J 8 bases, leaving 15 bases between the germline ends. The CDR3 runs to 14 residues. The CDR3 DNA follows: TGTGCCAGTAGTGCACAGGCCTTTGGGGAAAAACTGTTTTTT. Translating it yields CASSAQAFGEKLFF.

The chain is built from TRBV5-5 and TRBJ1-3, with 9 bases aligning to TRBD1. Germline V gene data show CDR1 as SGHKS and CDR2 as YYEKEE (reference sequence). CDR3 length equals 19 residues. V dropped 4 bases and J dropped 1; count of bases not matched to a gene: 15. The CDR3 is CASSKLFRDRVVSGNTIYF. The CDR3 DNA sequence: TGTGCCAGCAGCAAACTATTCCGGGACAGGGTAGTATCTGGAAACACCATATATTTT. Looking up the rest from reference TRBV5-5 and TRBJ1-3 gives the full variable domain: DAGVTQSPTHLIKTRGQQVTLRCSPISGHKSVSWYQQVLGQGPQFIFQYYEKEERGRGNFPDRFSARQFPNYSSELNVNALLLGDSALYLCASSKLFRDRVVSGNTIYFGEGSWLTVV.

The chain is built from TRBV28 and TRBJ2-1; possibly TRBD1 for D (5 bases). Germline CDR1 and CDR2: MDHEN and SYDVKM. With 6 bases removed from V and 2 bases from J, the gap between germline ends came to 14 bases. This CDR3 spans 15 amino acids. The CDR3 nucleotides read TGTGCCAGCAGCCCCAGGGCCCTGCCCTACAATGAGCAGTTCTTC. Translated, it gives CASSPRALPYNEQFF.

In its sample, this clone was seen a few times. The V and J genes are TRBV12-5 and TRBJ2-1, with 7 bases identical to TRBD1. With V trimmed by 5 bases and J by 8 bases, 3 bases remained unmatched. Germline CDR1 and CDR2: LGHNT and FRNRAP. The CDR3 is made up of 12 amino acids. This chain's CDR3 is CASGPDRDEQFF. The CDR3 DNA reads TGTGCTAGTGGTCCCGACAGGGATGAGCAGTTCTTC.

This chain links TRBV21-1 with TRBJ2-5; the table names TRBD2, a call not compared with the DNA. TRBV21-1 is flagged as a pseudogene. This CDR3 is 15 amino acids long. This chain's CDR3 is CASTQGGEDQETQYF. Written as DNA, the CDR3 is TGTGCCAGCACCCAAGGGGGGGAAGACCAAGAGACCCAGTACTTC.

J is TRBJ1-1 and V is TRBV18, with no clear D. V lost 0 bases and J lost 3, with 8 bases in between. Germline CDR1 is KGHSH and CDR2 is LQKENI. CDR3 length: 14 amino acids. The chain's CDR3 is CASSPPSSHTEAFF. CDR3 sequence (DNA): TGTGCCAGCTCACCACCGAGTAGCCACACTGAAGCTTTCTTT. Supplemented by reference TRBV18 and TRBJ1-1, the full variable domain reads NAGVMQNPRHLVRRRGQEARLRCSPMKGHSHVYWYRQLPEEGLKFMVYLQKENIIDESGMPKERFSAEFPKEGPSILRIQQVVRGDSAAYFCASSPPSSHTEAFFGQGTRLTVV.

The J gene is TRBJ2-6, the V gene TRBV11-2; 11 bases match TRBD1. The CDR3 totals 18 residues. CDR1 and CDR2 (germline): SGHAT, FQNNGV. J lost 2 bases, V lost 5 bases, and 8 bases had no gene match. CDR3 coding DNA: TGTGCCAGCAGCGAGAAACCGGGACAGGGGGCTGGGGCCAACGTCCTGACTTTC. Residues: CASSEKPGQGAGANVLTF.

The chain is built from TRBV6-5 and TRBJ1-1; 7 bases line up with TRBD1. This CDR3 is 15 amino acids long. J lost 5 bases, V lost 4 bases, and 10 bases had no gene match. Per germline, CDR1 MNHEY and CDR2 SVGAGI. This CDR3 reads CASSLRGQRETEAFF. CDR3 DNA sequence: TGTGCCAGCAGTTTGAGGGGACAGAGGGAAACTGAAGCTTTCTTT.

The V gene is TRBV28, the J gene TRBJ1-6, with no clear D. Germline CDR1 is MDHEN and CDR2 is SYDVKM. The CDR3 sequence is 11 residues long. V lost 7 bases, J lost 8 bases, and 6 bases lay in between. The CDR3: CASTSDSPLHF. DNA for the CDR3: TGTGCCAGCACTTCGGATTCACCCCTCCACTTT.

The chain couples TRBV29-1 to TRBJ2-3; 9 bases align to TRBD1. This CDR3 is 13 amino acids long. CDR1 and CDR2 from the germline V gene are SQVTM and ANQGSEA. V dropped 6 bases and J dropped 5; count of bases not matched to a gene: 6. CDR3 loop: CSVTTGGRDTQYF. Written as DNA, the CDR3 is TGCAGCGTAACGACAGGGGGTCGAGATACGCAGTATTTT.

This clone was detected once. This sequence joins TRBV9 and TRBJ2-3; 7 nucleotides align to TRBD2. CDR3 length: 15 residues. Trimming cost V 3 bases and J 0 bases; bases outside gene matches: 4. Germline CDR1 SGDLS, CDR2 YYNGEE. CDR3 sequence reads: CASSGGGGSTDTQYF. CDR3 nucleotides: TGTGCCAGCAGCGGGGGCGGGGGAAGCACAGATACGCAGTATTTT.

The chain combines TRBV6-6 with TRBJ1-2; 8 nucleotides line up with TRBD1. Trimming at V came to 4 bases and at J to 4 bases, leaving 2 bases not matched to a gene. Looked up from germline, CDR1 is MNHNY and CDR2 is SVGAGI (reference sequence). The CDR3 sequence is 13 residues long. The CDR3: CASSSGQGYGYTF. CDR3 coding DNA: TGTGCCAGCAGTTCTGGACAGGGCTATGGCTACACCTTC.

The chain is built from TRBV5-1 and TRBJ2-1, with D possibly TRBD2 on 6 matching bases. V lost 4 bases and J lost 12, with 14 bases in between. Per the germline V gene, CDR1 is SGHRS and CDR2 is YFSETQ. The length of the CDR3 is 12 residues. CDR3 in amino acids: CASSDSGVPQFF. For the CDR3, the DNA is TGCGCCAGCAGCGATTCGGGGGTGCCGCAGTTCTTC.

The V call is TRBV6-1, the J call TRBJ1-2; 9 nucleotides line up with TRBD1. V was pared by 8 bases and J by 2 bases, with 9 bases of the junction left unmatched. CDR1 MNHNS and CDR2 SASEGT come from the germline V gene. The CDR3 has 15 residues. CDR3 in amino acids: CASGGRDRVNYGYTF. CDR3 in DNA: TGTGCCAGCGGAGGGAGGGACAGGGTGAACTATGGCTACACCTTC.

V is TRBV11-2 and J is TRBJ2-7; D possibly corresponds to TRBD1 (6 bases). Germline CDR1 and CDR2: SGHAT and FQNNGV. Trimming shortened V by 0 bases and J by 4 bases, and 10 bases separated the two germline ends. The CDR3 consists of 14 residues. The CDR3, as DNA: TGTGCCAGCAGCTTAGACAGGGGATTATACGAGCAGTACTTC. This translates into CASSLDRGLYEQYF.

The gene calls are TRBV29-1 and TRBJ1-1; D possibly corresponds to TRBD1 (5 bases). The germline V gene has CDR1 SQVTM and CDR2 ANQGSEA. The CDR3 spans 14 residues. Trimming removed 0 bases at V and 6 bases at J, with 14 bases between. CDR3 amino acids: CSVEDGGRGAEAFF. CDR3 DNA sequence: TGCAGCGTTGAAGACGGGGGGAGAGGCGCTGAAGCTTTCTTT.

This chain joins TRBV11-3 and TRBJ1-1, with D unresolved. The germline gives CDR1 SGHNT, CDR2 YENEEA. The V end was cut by 5 bases, the J end by 3 bases, with 13 bases between. This CDR3 contains 14 residues. CDR3 bases: TGTGCCAGCAGCGCGAGGGATGGTGACACTGAAGCTTTCTTT. Amino acids: CASSARDGDTEAFF.